Presented here are 27 T cell receptor beta chains from one specimen sequenced in a study of CD8 T cells in ankylosing spondylitis. The study's findings and limits: Under 10 highly homologous variants formed a TCR beta motif that appeared characteristic of ankylosing spondylitis blood.

MiXCR was run by TCRdb on the 5' RACE reads, yielding one entry per CDR3 protein. The sample includes over 450,000 distinct CDR3 sequences, about 13% seen only once; the top ten take under 7.5%. Their recognized antigens are unknown. Sequencing used blood, either unsorted or a sorted T cell fraction (not recorded which). These receptors originate from a male donor with ankylosing spondylitis.

V usage is TRBV18 and J usage is TRBJ2-2; D uncertain. The CDR3 runs 16 residues. The V and J ends lost 4 bases and 1 base respectively, with 13 bases between them. From germline, CDR1 is KGHSH and CDR2 LQKENI. For the CDR3, the DNA is TGTGCCAGCTCACGCCCGGCAGGATGGAACACCGGGGAGCTGTTTTTT. It is translated as CASSRPAGWNTGELFF.

The chain combines TRBV6-2 or TRBV6-3 with TRBJ2-5; TRBD1 matches at 7 bases. The ends lost 8 bases at V and 2 bases at J; junction bases unmatched: 11. Germline CDR1 and CDR2: MNHEY and SVGEGT. The CDR3 totals 15 residues. CDR3 protein: CASGGAGTAQETQYF. For the CDR3, the DNA is TGTGCCAGCGGCGGAGCCGGGACAGCACAAGAGACCCAGTACTTC.

This clonotype was picked up a small number of times. This chain uses TRBV24-1 with TRBJ2-5; 11 bases are shared with TRBD2. Germline V CDR1 and CDR2: KGHDR, SFDVKD. J gave up 4 bases and V 3 bases, and 6 bases lay outside the gene matches. This CDR3 comprises 16 residues. The CDR3 region has the DNA TGTGCCACCAGTGATCCTCGACTAGCGGGAATAGAGACCCAGTACTTC. This codes for CATSDPRLAGIETQYF.

This clonotype occurred many times. The genes are TRBV20-1 and TRBJ2-3; D is tentatively TRBD1 or TRBD2 (5 bases each). Germline CDR1 reads DFQATT; CDR2 reads SNEGSKA (reference sequence). The length of the CDR3 is 14 residues. V was shortened by 0 bases and J by 6 bases, with 13 bases between the two germline ends. CDR3 sequence (DNA): TGCAGTGCTAGAGAGGGGACCGTGAGGGATACGCAGTATTTT. This translates into CSAREGTVRDTQYF.

This clonotype has only a few counts. This chain joins TRBV12-3 or TRBV12-4 and TRBJ2-3; D possibly uses TRBD1 or TRBD2 (5 bases each). V was shortened by 7 bases and J by 6 bases, with 17 bases between the two germline ends. This CDR3 is built from 14 residues. The CDR3 DNA reads TGTGCCAGCACTAGGGACGTTAACTGGGATACGCAGTATTTT. It yields the protein CASTRDVNWDTQYF.

At least ten counts were recorded for this clonotype. The V call is TRBV9, the J call TRBJ2-3; 7 nucleotides match TRBD2. V shed 3 bases and J 0 bases; nucleotides not matched to a gene: 4. Germline loops: CDR1 SGDLS, CDR2 YYNGEE. This CDR3 is built from 15 residues. CDR3 loop: CASSASGSSTDTQYF. The CDR3 DNA sequence: TGTGCCAGCAGCGCTAGCGGCTCTAGCACAGATACGCAGTATTTT. The full variable domain, rest sourced from reference TRBV9 and TRBJ2-3, is DSGVTQTPKHLITATGQRVTLRCSPRSGDLSVYWYQQSLDQGLQFLIQYYNGEERAKGNILERFSAQQFPDLHSELNLSSLELGDSALYFCASSASGSSTDTQYFGPGTRLTVL.

This clonotype occurred a few times. V gene TRBV11-2 combines with J gene TRBJ2-4; 7 bases line up with TRBD2. V trimming: 5 bases; J trimming: 0 bases; junction bases outside the gene matches: 13. Germline V gives CDR1 SGHAT, CDR2 FQNNGV. The CDR3 runs 18 residues. This CDR3 reads CASSLTSAGTIAKNIQYF. The CDR3 nucleotides are TGTGCCAGCAGCCTCACCTCAGCGGGGACCATAGCCAAAAACATTCAGTACTTC.

V usage is TRBV19 and J usage is TRBJ1-1; D is ambiguous. Germline V gene lookup returns CDR1 LNHDA and CDR2 SQIVND (reference sequence). The CDR3 is 13 amino acids. V dropped 0 bases and J dropped 6 bases, with 8 bases sitting between them. CDR3: CASSIELDPEAFF. For the CDR3, the DNA is TGTGCCAGTAGTATAGAGCTTGACCCTGAAGCTTTCTTT.

This clonotype appeared many times. The V gene is TRBV4-1, the J gene TRBJ2-7; 12 positions agree with TRBD2. Germline V CDR1 and CDR2: MGHRA, YSYEKL. There are 17 residues in the CDR3. V lost 0 bases, J lost 5 bases, and 8 bases stayed unmatched. CDR3 loop: CASSQEVLAGGNDEQYV. CDR3 coding DNA: TGCGCCAGCAGCCAAGAGGTACTAGCGGGAGGTAACGACGAGCAGTACGTC.

This clonotype was counted many times. The V call is TRBV5-1, the J call TRBJ1-1, with D hard to call. Trimming pared 0 bases from V and 0 bases from J, leaving 9 bases between. This CDR3 is built from 15 residues. Germline assignment: CDR1 SGHRS and CDR2 YFSETQ. The CDR3 nucleotides read TGCGCCAGCAGCTTGGGGTCAGCACTGAACACTGAAGCTTTCTTT. This gives the protein CASSLGSALNTEAFF.

The chain carries TRBV12-3 or TRBV12-4 and TRBJ2-7, with D perhaps matching TRBD2 (5 bases). Between the trimmed V and J ends, which lost 7 bases and 3 bases, there was a span of 10 bases. The CDR3 is 12 amino acids. CDR3 loop: CASTPGVYEQYF. CDR3 bases: TGTGCCAGCACGCCCGGGGTCTACGAGCAGTACTTC.

The gene calls are TRBV12-3 or TRBV12-4 and TRBJ2-2, with TRBD2 as a possible D gene (5 bases). CDR3 size: 17 residues. Trimming removed 3 bases from V and 0 bases from J, with 14 bases in between. CDR3 loop: CASSFASSGANTGELFF. In nucleotides, the CDR3 is TGTGCCAGCAGTTTTGCCTCCAGCGGAGCGAACACCGGGGAGCTGTTTTTT.

The V and J genes are TRBV6-1 and TRBJ1-5, with 9 bases lining up with TRBD1. This CDR3 spans 14 amino acids. Germline assignment: CDR1 MNHNS and CDR2 SASEGT. V lost 6 bases and J lost 3; bases outside the gene matches: 3. For the CDR3, the DNA is TGTGCCAGCAGCGGGACAGGGAACAATCAGCCCCAGCATTTT. Its protein product is CASSGTGNNQPQHF.

This clonotype was counted only a few times. The chain uses TRBV20-1 and TRBJ2-3; the D gene could be TRBD1 or TRBD2 (5 bases each). V lost 5 bases and J lost 1, with 13 bases in between. This CDR3 is built from 14 residues. Germline V gene lookup returns CDR1 DFQATT and CDR2 SNEGSKA (reference sequence). Here the CDR3 reads CSAPLLGGTDTQYF. The CDR3, as DNA: TGCAGTGCTCCCCTTCTGGGGGGCACAGATACGCAGTATTTT.

J is TRBJ2-3 and V is TRBV24-1; the match to TRBD1 covers 9 bases. The CDR3 has 16 amino acids. The junction had 6 bases not matched to a gene; V was cut back by 6 bases and J by 0 bases. The germline V gene has CDR1 KGHDR and CDR2 SFDVKD. The CDR3 DNA sequence: TGTGCCACCAGTCCTGGACAGGGGCGAAGCACAGATACGCAGTATTTT. Its protein product is CATSPGQGRSTDTQYF.

A few counts support this clonotype. The chain employs TRBV5-1 and TRBJ2-7; 8 positions agree with TRBD2. Germline loops: CDR1 SGHRS, CDR2 YFSETQ. V lost 1 base to trimming and J lost 4 bases; unmatched junction nucleotides: 10. The length of the CDR3 is 16 residues. The CDR3: CASSLQTSGGGYEQYF. The CDR3 nucleotides read TGCGCCAGCAGCTTGCAAACTAGCGGAGGCGGGTACGAGCAGTACTTC.

The rearrangement uses TRBV5-1 and TRBJ2-1, with 11 bases aligning to TRBD2. This CDR3 has 15 amino acids. CDR1 is SGHRS and CDR2 is YFSETQ in the germline V gene. The junction had 4 bases not matched to a gene; V was cut back by 1 base and J by 7 bases. Here the CDR3 reads CASSLRASGRNEQFF. The CDR3 coding sequence is TGCGCCAGCAGCTTGAGGGCTAGCGGGAGGAATGAGCAGTTCTTC.

This chain joins TRBV20-1 and TRBJ2-1, with 8 bases fitting TRBD2. Germline V CDR1 and CDR2: DFQATT, SNEGSKA (reference sequence). The CDR3 consists of 15 residues. Unmatched junction bases numbered 5, after V lost 0 bases and J lost 4 bases. CDR3 nucleotide sequence: TGCAGTGCTAGAGATCTGACGGGAGGGTACAATGAGCAGTTCTTC. As protein: CSARDLTGGYNEQFF.

This clonotype was seen only a few times. The rearrangement links TRBV11-2 to TRBJ2-4; 7 bases agree with TRBD1. Germline trimming cut 7 bases from V and 3 bases from J; bases unmatched to any gene: 12. The germline gives CDR1 SGHAT, CDR2 FQNNGV. This CDR3 spans 16 amino acids. The CDR3 reads CASNGRFAGGKNIQYF. The CDR3 nucleotides read TGTGCCAGCAACGGACGGTTCGCAGGGGGCAAAAACATTCAGTACTTC.

This clonotype was detected only a few times. The chain carries TRBV12-3 or TRBV12-4 and TRBJ1-2, with 10 nucleotides matching TRBD1. J was trimmed by 8 bases and V by 6 bases; bases with no gene match: 6. This CDR3 spans 13 amino acids. CDR3 sequence (DNA): TGTGCCAGCAGCGGACAGGGGGTAGGCGGCTACACCTTC. Translation gives CASSGQGVGGYTF.

The chain couples TRBV15 to TRBJ2-7; no reliable D call. The ends were cut back, 9 bases at V and 1 base at J, with 10 bases in the middle. Germline loops: CDR1 LNHNV, CDR2 YYDKDF (reference sequence). CDR3 length: 12 residues. CDR3 amino acids: CATGEASYEQYF. CDR3 DNA sequence: TGTGCCACTGGAGAAGCATCCTACGAGCAGTACTTC. Drawing the rest from reference TRBV15 and TRBJ2-7, the complete variable domain is DAMVIQNPRYQVTQFGKPVTLSCSQTLNHNVMYWYQQKSSQAPKLLFHYYDKDFNNEADTPDNFQSRRPNTSFCFLDIRSPGLGDTAMYLCATGEASYEQYFGPGTRLTVT.

This clonotype came up a few times. V gene TRBV7-8 combines with J gene TRBJ2-1; 16 bases map to TRBD2. This CDR3 spans 15 amino acids. The germline CDR1 and CDR2 sequences are SGHVS and FQNEAQ. With V trimmed by 1 base and J by 12 bases, 3 bases remained unmatched. CDR3 bases: TGTGCCAGCAGCTTAGACGGGACTAGCGGGAGGGGGCAGTTCTTC. Translation: CASSLDGTSGRGQFF.

The rearrangement links TRBV12-3 or TRBV12-4 to TRBJ2-7; the match to TRBD2 covers 8 bases. This CDR3 is built from 14 residues. The V gene end was trimmed by 3 bases and the J gene end by 3 bases; junction bases not matched to a gene: 4. DNA for the CDR3: TGTGCCAGCAGTTTGACGGGAGGGGACTACGAGCAGTACTTC. Its translation: CASSLTGGDYEQYF.

This clonotype appeared many times. The gene calls are TRBV20-1 and TRBJ2-5; either TRBD1 or TRBD2 may fit D (6 bases each). Trimming cost V 5 bases and J 5 bases, with 15 bases left between them. Germline values: CDR1 DFQATT, CDR2 SNEGSKA (reference sequence). The CDR3 runs to 13 residues. The CDR3 protein is CSAYGGQEETQYF. The CDR3 DNA reads TGCAGTGCTTATGGGGGGCAGGAGGAGACCCAGTACTTC.

Many counts were recorded for this clonotype. The chain is built from TRBV12-3 or TRBV12-4 and TRBJ1-1; a possible D gene is TRBD1 (6 bases). Trimming left V 6 bases short and J 4 bases short, with 15 bases between. This CDR3 is 14 amino acids long. CDR3 bases: TGTGCCAGCAGGTATCCGGGACAATCCACTGAAGCTTTCTTT. This codes for CASRYPGQSTEAFF.

This sequence joins TRBV5-6 and TRBJ1-4, with D perhaps TRBD1 (5 bases). The CDR3 is made up of 14 amino acids. Between the trimmed V and J ends, which lost 3 bases and 4 bases, there was a span of 10 bases. Germline V gene sequence: CDR1 SGHDT, CDR2 YYEEEE. The CDR3 sequence: CASSSGRGNEKLFF. CDR3 nucleotide sequence: TGTGCCAGCAGCTCGGGACGAGGTAATGAAAAACTGTTTTTT. The full variable domain, with the rest looked up from reference TRBV5-6 and TRBJ1-4, is DAGVTQSPTHLIKTRGQQVTLRCSPKSGHDTVSWYQQALGQGPQFIFQYYEEEERQRGNFPDRFSGHQFPNYSSELNVNALLLGDSALYLCASSSGRGNEKLFFGSGTQLSVL.

This clonotype was observed at least ten times. This chain joins TRBV3-1 and TRBJ1-1; D is unresolved. Germline values: CDR1 LGHDT, CDR2 YNNKEL (reference sequence). This CDR3 has 20 residues. Trimming shortened V by 0 bases and J by 0 bases, and 23 bases separated the two germline ends. CDR3 bases: TGTGCCAGCAGCCAAGATCACTACAGATATAAGAAGGATATGAACACTGAAGCTTTCTTT. Amino acids: CASSQDHYRYKKDMNTEAFF.